These 19 T cell receptor beta chains were all obtained from the same sample, sequenced in a study of identical twins (TCRdb year 2016). The library came from 5' RACE. Sequenced using an Illumina HiSeq 2000. In-frame beta chains were kept once TCRdb had trimmed the public reads at Q25 with fastp and called clones with MiXCR. Entries that share a CDR3 protein sequence are merged under the most common genes and DNA. Here the sample has approximately 700,000 distinct CDR3 sequences; 5.5% to 7.5% occur a single time. Approximately 2% of the sample is taken by the ten largest. The sequenced sample consisted of naive T cells sorted from blood. The intended sense of this specimen's cell subset or site label: cells isolated with a human naive T-cell isolation kit. The receptors originated from a man in his late teens or twenties in good health.

The chain employs TRBV6-1 and TRBJ2-7; D perhaps matches TRBD1 (6 bases). Germline V lookup: CDR1 MNHNS, CDR2 SASEGT. V was cut by 5 bases and J by 0 bases, with 11 bases left in between. The CDR3 has 14 amino acids. CDR3: CASSRQDSSYEQYV. The CDR3 DNA follows: TGTGCCAGCAGTAGACAGGACTCCTCCTACGAGCAGTACGTC.

This clonotype has just a few counts. The chain employs TRBV28 and TRBJ2-7; tentatively, D is TRBD1 (5 bases). This CDR3 contains 14 residues. V was shortened by 5 bases and J by 2 bases, with 13 bases between the two germline ends. CDR1 is MDHEN and CDR2 is SYDVKM in the germline V gene. The CDR3 region has the DNA TGTGCCAGCAGTCTACGGACACCCACCTACGAGCAGTACTTC. This translates into CASSLRTPTYEQYF.

This clonotype showed up many times. This chain links TRBV7-8 with TRBJ2-3; maybe TRBD1 (5 bases). Per the germline V gene, CDR1 is SGHVS and CDR2 is FQNEAQ. V dropped 4 bases and J dropped 4 bases, with 9 bases sitting between them. CDR3 length: 13 amino acids. CDR3 nucleotides: TGTGCCAGCAGCTCCGAAGGGGCAGATACGCAGTATTTT. Translation gives CASSSEGADTQYF.

This clonotype was observed a handful of times. The rearrangement uses TRBV20-1 and TRBJ2-5; D gene unclear. The CDR3 sequence is 14 residues long. Trimming removed 0 bases at V and 1 base at J, with 9 bases between. Per germline, CDR1 DFQATT and CDR2 SNEGSKA (reference sequence). The DNA of the CDR3 is TGCAGTGCTAGAGATTCGGCATCCCAAGAGACCCAGTACTTC. Its translation is CSARDSASQETQYF.

This clonotype was counted at least ten times. This CDR3 reads CASSQGSSGYYEQYV. In DNA form, the CDR3 reads TGTGCCAGCAGCCAGGGGTCTAGCGGATACTACGAGCAGTACGTC. V is TRBV7-2 and J is TRBJ2-7; maybe TRBD2 (7 bases). The CDR3 is 15 residues long. CDR1 is SGHTA and CDR2 is FQGNSA in the germline V gene. V was pared by 5 bases and J by 3 bases, with 17 bases between.

This clonotype was seen at least ten times. The chain has TRBV5-5 and TRBJ2-3, with D possibly being TRBD1 (5 bases). Trimming shortened V by 4 bases and J by 5 bases, and 17 bases separated the two germline ends. Germline V gene data show CDR1 as SGHKS and CDR2 as YYEKEE (reference sequence). The CDR3 loop spans 15 amino acids. The CDR3 region is CASSLWTKPRDTQYF. DNA for the CDR3: TGTGCCAGCAGCCTCTGGACAAAGCCACGAGATACGCAGTATTTT.

This clonotype came up many times. The chain has TRBV9 and TRBJ2-3; 9 bases are a match to TRBD2. The CDR3 runs 19 residues. Looked up from germline, CDR1 is SGDLS and CDR2 is YYNGEE. Trimming took 0 bases from V and 1 from J; bases not matched to a gene: 12. The CDR3: CASSVEPGTSLAGTDTQYF. The CDR3 nucleotides are TGTGCCAGCAGCGTAGAACCCGGGACTAGCCTGGCCGGCACAGATACGCAGTATTTT.

Many counts were recorded for this clonotype. V is TRBV6-1 and J is TRBJ1-5, with D perhaps matching TRBD1 (6 bases). Germline V gene data show CDR1 as MNHNS and CDR2 as SASEGT. This CDR3 has 16 amino acids. Trimming stripped 0 bases from V and 3 bases from J, with 12 bases between. The CDR3, as DNA: TGTGCCAGCAGTGAAGCGCGCCAGGGGTACAATCAGCCCCAGCATTTT. It is translated as CASSEARQGYNQPQHF.

The table lists this clonotype with many counts. The chain has TRBV10-3 and TRBJ2-1; unclear D gene. Germline CDR1 reads ENHRY; CDR2 reads SYGVKD. CDR3 length: 13 residues. V lost 7 bases and J 9 bases, leaving 16 bases between the germline ends. The CDR3 nucleotides are TGTGCCATCATGGGCGACTCAATCGGTGAGCAGTTCTTC. Its protein product is CAIMGDSIGEQFF.

Comment on this clonotype: This clone may be a read error of a much larger clone one base away. V is TRBV12-3 or TRBV12-4 and J is TRBJ2-5; the D is unclear. This CDR3 is 10 amino acids long. This CDR3 reads CASGLGSQYF. The CDR3 region has the DNA TGTGCCAGCGGTTTAGGGTCCCAGTACTTC.

This clonotype was seen at least ten times. The chain employs TRBV10-3 and TRBJ2-1, with D possibly being TRBD1 or TRBD2 (5 bases each). The germline V and J ends were trimmed by 3 bases and 8 bases, with 14 bases remaining between them. The germline V gene encodes CDR1 ENHRY and CDR2 SYGVKD. The CDR3 is 14 amino acids. CDR3 nucleotide sequence: TGTGCCATCAGTGACCTGGGACCCCTCGATGAGCAGTTCTTC. Translation gives CAISDLGPLDEQFF.

This clonotype was counted ten times or more. The CDR3, as DNA: TGTGCCATCTACAAACAGGGCAATGAGCAGTTCTTC. This gives the protein CAIYKQGNEQFF. The rearrangement joins TRBV7-9 to TRBJ2-1, with D possibly matching TRBD1 (6 bases). The CDR3 is 12 amino acids. The V and J ends lost 10 bases and 6 bases respectively, with 13 bases between them. Germline V CDR1 and CDR2: SEHNR, FQNEAQ (reference sequence).

In this sample, this clonotype turned up many times. The CDR3 DNA reads as TGTGCCAGCAGCCGGCAGCACAATGAGCAGTTCTTC. It encodes CASSRQHNEQFF. This chain connects TRBV5-6 to TRBJ2-1; no definite D call. V was cut by 4 bases and J by 5 bases, with 7 bases left in between. The CDR3 runs 12 residues. CDR1 SGHDT and CDR2 YYEEEE come from the germline V gene.

This clonotype has a handful of counts. V is TRBV12-3 or TRBV12-4 and J is TRBJ1-4, with TRBD1 identical over 9 bases. The CDR3 has 14 amino acids. Unmatched junction bases numbered 5, after V lost 4 bases and J lost 8 bases. This CDR3 reads CASSYRGRWEKLFF. The CDR3 bases are TGTGCCAGCAGTTACAGGGGGCGTTGGGAAAAACTGTTTTTT.

In its sample, this clonotype was seen many times. V gene TRBV12-3 or TRBV12-4 combines with J gene TRBJ1-1; TRBD1 aligns across 9 bases. V dropped 5 bases and J dropped 3; count of bases not matched to a gene: 7. The CDR3 spans 15 residues. In DNA form, the CDR3 reads TGTGCCAGCAGTGCGAGGGACAGGGACCACACTGAAGCTTTCTTT. Amino acids: CASSARDRDHTEAFF.

This chain links TRBV2 with TRBJ2-2, with 8 bases matching TRBD2. Germline CDR1 reads SNHLY; CDR2 reads FYNNEI. Losses at the gene ends were 7 bases for V and 6 bases for J; bases not matched to a gene: 10. This CDR3 comprises 15 residues. The CDR3 DNA is TGTGCCAGCATTAAGGTAGCGGGACGGTCCGGGGAGCTGTTTTTT. It encodes CASIKVAGRSGELFF.

This clonotype was observed at least ten times. The rearrangement links TRBV27 to TRBJ2-7; a weak D match, TRBD1 (6 bases). Germline loops: CDR1 MNHEY, CDR2 SMNVEV (reference sequence). V dropped 2 bases and J dropped 5 bases, with 10 bases sitting between them. The CDR3 consists of 13 residues. Here the CDR3 DNA reads TGTGCCAGCAGTTTAGGGGACACTCACGAGCAGTACTTC. The encoded protein is CASSLGDTHEQYF.

Ten or more counts support this clonotype. V and J are TRBV11-2 and TRBJ2-2, with TRBD2 matching 14 bases. Trimming took 5 bases from V and 6 from J; bases not matched to a gene: 5. CDR1 is SGHAT, CDR2 FQNNGV, per germline. CDR3 size: 16 residues. CDR3 amino acids: CASSSRLAGGAGELFF. As DNA, the CDR3 is TGTGCCAGCAGCAGCCGACTAGCGGGAGGGGCCGGGGAGCTGTTTTTT.

This clonotype was recorded at least ten times. The chain links TRBV9 to TRBJ1-6, with unresolved D. The germline V and J ends were trimmed by 0 bases and 0 bases, with 4 bases remaining between them. Germline assignment: CDR1 SGDLS and CDR2 YYNGEE. CDR3 size: 15 residues. In DNA form, the CDR3 reads TGTGCCAGCAGCGTAGCGAGCTCCTATAATTCACCCCTCCACTTT. This encodes CASSVASSYNSPLHF.